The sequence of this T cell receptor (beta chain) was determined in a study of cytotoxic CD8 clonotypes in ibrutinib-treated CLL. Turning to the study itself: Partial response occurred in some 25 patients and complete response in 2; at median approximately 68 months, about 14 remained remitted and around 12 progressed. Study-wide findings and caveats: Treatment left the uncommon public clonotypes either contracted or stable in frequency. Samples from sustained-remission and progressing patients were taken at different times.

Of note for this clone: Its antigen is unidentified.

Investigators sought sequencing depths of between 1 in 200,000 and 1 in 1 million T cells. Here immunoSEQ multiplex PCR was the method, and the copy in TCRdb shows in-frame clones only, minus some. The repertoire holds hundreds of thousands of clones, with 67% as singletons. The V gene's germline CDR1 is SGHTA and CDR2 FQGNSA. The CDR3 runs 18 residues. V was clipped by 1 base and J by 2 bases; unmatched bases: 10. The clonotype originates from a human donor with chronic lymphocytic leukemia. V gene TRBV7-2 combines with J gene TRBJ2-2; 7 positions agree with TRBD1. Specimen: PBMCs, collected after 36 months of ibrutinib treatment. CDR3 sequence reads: CASSLGLQGWINTGELFF. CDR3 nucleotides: TGTGCCAGCAGCTTAGGCCTACAGGGGTGGATAAACACCGGGGAGCTGTTTTTT.